Presented here are 29 T cell receptor beta chains from one specimen sequenced in a study of control samples from healthy donors and cancer patients. The protocol was immunoSEQ multiplex PCR, while the TCRdb copy is restricted to in-frame clones and leaves out a portion. The sample consists of more than 65,000 clones, 75% to 90% of them appearing once. Specimen: blood. Receptor source: a man in his forties or fifties in good health.

The chain uses TRBV30 and TRBJ2-1; a possible D gene is TRBD2 (6 bases). There are 13 residues in the CDR3. Trimming stripped 0 bases from V and 7 bases from J, with 10 bases between. The germline V gene has CDR1 GTSNPN and CDR2 SVGIG (reference sequence). CDR3 coding DNA: TGTGCCTGGAGTGTTCTGGGGAGGAATGAGCAGTTCTTC. Translated, it gives CAWSVLGRNEQFF.

The CDR3 here is CASSQVVREYEQYF. CDR3 coding DNA: TGCGCCAGCAGCCAAGTTGTCAGGGAATACGAGCAGTACTTC. The chain combines TRBV4-3 with TRBJ2-7, with D perhaps TRBD1 (5 bases). The germline V and J ends were trimmed by 1 base and 4 bases, with 11 bases remaining between them. The germline V gene encodes CDR1 LGHNA and CDR2 YSLEER. The CDR3 length is 14 residues.

This rearrangement joins TRBV18 to TRBJ2-2; no reliable D call. Trimming took 6 bases from V and 5 from J, leaving 10 bases between them. The CDR3 is 13 residues long. Germline CDR1 is KGHSH and CDR2 is LQKENI. The CDR3 is CASSGIETGELFF. CDR3 nucleotides: TGTGCCAGCTCGGGAATAGAGACCGGGGAGCTGTTTTTT.

The chain employs TRBV7-2 and TRBJ1-4, with 7 positions matching TRBD1. The CDR3 runs 14 residues. Germline V lookup: CDR1 SGHTA, CDR2 FQGNSA. V was pared by 5 bases and J by 7 bases, with 7 bases of the junction left unmatched. Written as DNA, the CDR3 is TGTGCCAGCAGCCCCGACAGGGTTGGTGAAAAACTGTTTTTT. It codes for CASSPDRVGEKLFF.

J is TRBJ2-2 and V is TRBV11-3; D perhaps matches TRBD2 (5 bases). The V end lost 5 bases, the J end lost 7 bases, and 14 bases lay between the germline ends. The CDR3 has 14 residues. Germline assignment: CDR1 SGHNT and CDR2 YENEEA. CDR3 DNA sequence: TGTGCCAGCAGCCGCTCGGAGGAAGGCGGGGAGCTGTTTTTT. Translation gives CASSRSEEGGELFF.

This chain uses TRBV7-6 with TRBJ2-2; TRBD1 matches at 10 bases. From germline, CDR1 is SGHVS and CDR2 FNYEAQ. J gave up 8 bases and V 7 bases, and 7 bases lay outside the gene matches. CDR3 size: 14 residues. CDR3 DNA: TGTGCCAGCATAACCGGGACAGGGGCGGGGGAGCTGTTTTTT. Protein product: CASITGTGAGELFF. The whole variable domain, remainder taken from reference TRBV7-6 and TRBJ2-2, is GAGVSQSPRYKVTKRGQDVALRCDPISGHVSLYWYRQALGQGPEFLTYFNYEAQQDKSGLPNDRFSAERPEGSISTLTIQRTEQRDSAMYRCASITGTGAGELFFGEGSRLTVL.

For the CDR3, the DNA is TGTGCCAGCAGCTTAGGGACAGGGAACACTGAAGCTTTCTTT. Translation gives CASSLGTGNTEAFF. The chain is built from TRBV7-2 and TRBJ1-1; 7 positions match TRBD1. V lost 1 base to trimming and J lost 1 base; unmatched junction nucleotides: 0. CDR1 is SGHTA, CDR2 FQGNSA, per germline. The CDR3 totals 14 residues.

J is TRBJ2-7 and V is TRBV7-2; 9 bases line up with TRBD2. The junction had 5 bases not matched to a gene; V was cut back by 3 bases and J by 2 bases. The CDR3 loop spans 15 amino acids. Germline V gives CDR1 SGHTA, CDR2 FQGNSA. The CDR3: CASSLGAGGTYEQYF. The CDR3 DNA follows: TGTGCCAGCAGCTTGGGAGCGGGAGGCACCTACGAGCAGTACTTC.

The chain has TRBV27 and TRBJ1-4, with TRBD1 as a possible D gene (5 bases). Germline V lookup: CDR1 MNHEY, CDR2 SMNVEV (reference sequence). With 3 bases removed from V and 8 bases from J, the gap between germline ends came to 16 bases. The CDR3 runs to 15 residues. The CDR3 nucleotides read TGTGCCAGCAGTTTCCGGGACCCTAGAAGGGAAAAACTGTTTTTT. This encodes CASSFRDPRREKLFF.

In the case of this clone: The same CDR3 arises from other DNA sequences in this sample as well. This rearrangement joins TRBV5-1 to TRBJ2-5; 10 nucleotides align to TRBD1. This CDR3 comprises 18 residues. Germline assignment: CDR1 SGHRS and CDR2 YFSETQ. J was trimmed by 5 bases and V by 3 bases; bases with no gene match: 16. The chain's CDR3 is CASSSLPGQGKSWETQYF. The CDR3 coding sequence is TGCGCCAGCAGCTCACTTCCGGGACAGGGGAAGTCGTGGGAGACCCAGTACTTC.

This chain joins TRBV24-1 and TRBJ2-2; the D is unclear. Germline V lookup: CDR1 KGHDR, CDR2 SFDVKD. The CDR3 has 14 residues. The ends were cut back, 1 base at V and 4 bases at J, with 6 bases in the middle. CDR3 sequence reads: CATSDLYSTGELFF. CDR3 DNA: TGTGCCACCAGTGATTTATATAGCACCGGGGAGCTGTTTTTT.

The gene calls are TRBV6-2 or TRBV6-3 and TRBJ2-7, with 8 bases fitting TRBD2. The CDR3 has 15 residues. The ends lost 4 bases at V and 3 bases at J; junction bases unmatched: 8. Germline CDR1 is MNHEY and CDR2 is SVGEGT. CDR3 nucleotide sequence: TGTGCCAGCAGTTCGGCTAGCGGGCCCATCTACGAGCAGTACTTC. Translating gives CASSSASGPIYEQYF.

The rearrangement uses TRBV19 and TRBJ2-7; the D gene is possibly TRBD1 (6 bases). Germline assignment: CDR1 LNHDA and CDR2 SQIVND (reference sequence). V lost 6 bases and J lost 0, with 15 bases in between. The length of the CDR3 is 15 residues. The CDR3 nucleotides are TGTGCCAGTAGGAGAACACGGGACAACTCCTACGAGCAGTACTTC. Protein product: CASRRTRDNSYEQYF.

The table lists this clone with a few counts. J is TRBJ2-3 and V is TRBV29-1; possible D gene TRBD1, 5 bases. V dropped 6 bases and J dropped 2 bases, with 12 bases sitting between them. Germline V lookup: CDR1 SQVTM, CDR2 ANQGSEA. The CDR3 consists of 13 residues. CDR3 loop: CSVRQGDTDTQYF. The CDR3 DNA is TGCAGCGTGCGCCAGGGTGACACAGATACGCAGTATTTT.

This clone is a singleton in its sample. CDR3 loop: CASSSLERVPDTQYF. For the CDR3, the DNA is TGCGCCAGCAGTTCCCTGGAACGCGTCCCAGATACGCAGTATTTT. The V call is TRBV10-2, the J call TRBJ2-3, with no clear D. Germline V gene sequence: CDR1 WSHSY, CDR2 SAAADI. The CDR3 has 15 amino acids. The V and J ends lost 5 bases and 4 bases respectively, with 16 bases between them.

CDR3 coding DNA: TGTGCCAGTAGTATTTTGACAGCCGGCGAGCAGCCCCAGCATTTT. Translating gives CASSILTAGEQPQHF. The gene calls are TRBV19 and TRBJ1-5; TRBD1 might be the D (5 bases). Per the germline V gene, CDR1 is LNHDA and CDR2 is SQIVND (reference sequence). Trimming removed 3 bases at V and 7 bases at J, with 16 bases between. CDR3 size: 15 residues.

CDR3 bases: TGCGCCGGTCCGAGCGGGAGGCGTACAGATACGCAGTATTTT. Translating gives CAGPSGRRTDTQYF. The gene calls are TRBV10-1 and TRBJ2-3, with TRBD2 matching over 9 bases. Trimming removed 11 bases from V and 3 bases from J; junction bases left unmatched: 9. The germline CDR1 and CDR2 sequences are WNHNN and SYGVQD (reference sequence). CDR3 size: 14 residues.

This chain joins TRBV2 and TRBJ2-5; TRBD1 might be the D (6 bases). Germline assignment: CDR1 SNHLY and CDR2 FYNNEI. V lost 1 base to trimming and J lost 9 bases, with 15 bases between them. CDR3 size: 14 residues. The CDR3 here is CASSEEGELVAQYF. The CDR3 bases are TGTGCCAGCAGTGAAGAGGGGGAACTGGTAGCCCAGTACTTC.

The V call is TRBV2, the J call TRBJ1-4, with D possibly TRBD1 on 5 matching bases. Trimming took 6 bases from V and 7 from J, leaving 12 bases between them. Germline lookup yields CDR1 SNHLY and CDR2 FYNNEI. The CDR3 loop spans 13 amino acids. CDR3 nucleotides: TGTGCCAGCAGGGGGCTTGTGGGTGAAAAACTGTTTTTT. Its protein product is CASRGLVGEKLFF.

The chain is built from TRBV29-1 and TRBJ1-1; D unclear. This CDR3 comprises 13 residues. The V end lost 6 bases, the J end lost 0 bases, and 11 bases lay between the germline ends. Germline CDR1 SQVTM, CDR2 ANQGSEA. The CDR3 coding sequence is TGCAGCGTCCTCCCCGGGATGAACACTGAAGCTTTCTTT. Protein sequence: CSVLPGMNTEAFF. Together with reference TRBV29-1 and TRBJ1-1, the CDR3 gives the full variable domain: SAVISQKPSRDICQRGTSLTIQCQVDSQVTMMFWYRQQPGQSLTLIATANQGSEATYESGFVIDKFPISRPNLTFSTLTVSNMSPEDSSIYLCSVLPGMNTEAFFGQGTRLTVV.

The chain recombines TRBV6-6 with TRBJ1-1; the match to TRBD1 covers 7 bases. The germline gives CDR1 MNHNY, CDR2 SVGAGI (reference sequence). The CDR3 is made up of 11 amino acids. V shed 4 bases and J 8 bases; nucleotides not matched to a gene: 1. The CDR3 sequence: CASSLGQEAFF. CDR3 sequence (DNA): TGTGCCAGCAGTTTGGGACAGGAAGCTTTCTTT.

A single count supports this clone. The chain joins TRBV30 to TRBJ2-5; the D gene is possibly TRBD2 (6 bases). The CDR3 is 13 residues long. With 8 bases removed from V and 1 base from J, the gap between germline ends came to 14 bases. Germline assignment: CDR1 GTSNPN and CDR2 SVGIG (reference sequence). CDR3 amino acids: CAAGSGVQETQYF. The CDR3 nucleotides read TGTGCCGCGGGGTCGGGGGTCCAAGAGACCCAGTACTTC.

The chain is built from TRBV28 and TRBJ1-2; 7 bases map to TRBD1. V shed 10 bases and J 1 base; nucleotides not matched to a gene: 6. This CDR3 has 13 amino acids. Germline V CDR1 and CDR2: MDHEN, SYDVKM. The CDR3 coding sequence is TGTGCCATCATGGGACAGAATAACTATGGCTACACCTTC. Amino acids: CAIMGQNNYGYTF.

V usage is TRBV18 and J usage is TRBJ2-7, with 13 bases matching TRBD2. Trimming removed 5 bases from V and 6 bases from J; junction bases left unmatched: 10. CDR3 size: 16 residues. The V gene's germline CDR1 is KGHSH and CDR2 LQKENI. CDR3 protein: CASSSTSGLAGVEQYF. CDR3 bases: TGTGCCAGCTCATCCACGAGCGGACTAGCGGGAGTCGAGCAGTACTTC.

The chain joins TRBV19 to TRBJ1-4, with D uncertain. Germline values: CDR1 LNHDA, CDR2 SQIVND (reference sequence). This CDR3 has 17 residues. Between the trimmed V and J ends, which lost 3 bases and 1 base, there was a span of 15 bases. CDR3 residues: CASSIGRASVTNEKLFF. CDR3 bases: TGTGCCAGTAGTATTGGGCGGGCATCGGTAACTAATGAAAAACTGTTTTTT. Complete variable domain (other parts from reference TRBV19 and TRBJ1-4): DGGITQSPKYLFRKEGQNVTLSCEQNLNHDAMYWYRQDPGQGLRLIYYSQIVNDFQKGDIAEGYSVSREKKESFPLTVTSAQKNPTAFYLCASSIGRASVTNEKLFFGSGTQLSVL.

This chain uses TRBV4-3 with TRBJ2-7, with 7 nucleotides matching TRBD1. Germline V gene sequence: CDR1 LGHNA, CDR2 YSLEER. The CDR3 spans 14 residues. With 1 base clipped from V and 3 bases from J, the junction kept 3 bases outside the gene matches. Here the CDR3 DNA reads TGCGCCAGCAGCCAAGGACAGGGCTTCTACGAGCAGTACTTC. The encoded protein is CASSQGQGFYEQYF.

The chain combines TRBV19 with TRBJ2-2; D may be TRBD2 (5 bases). V was clipped by 0 bases and J by 1 base, with 12 bases between them. The germline V gene encodes CDR1 LNHDA and CDR2 SQIVND (reference sequence). CDR3 size: 17 residues. CDR3 DNA sequence: TGTGCCAGTAGTATAGATCTAGCCCAACTGAACACCGGGGAGCTGTTTTTT. This encodes CASSIDLAQLNTGELFF.

The chain employs TRBV3-1 (or the pseudogene TRBV3-2) and TRBJ1-1, with no clear D. Trimming cost V 1 base and J 5 bases, with 8 bases left between them. The CDR3 has 13 amino acids. Germline V gene data show CDR1 as LGHDT and CDR2 as YNNKEL (reference sequence). In nucleotides, the CDR3 is TGTGCCAGCAGCCAAGTTAGTGGGACTGAAGCTTTCTTT. Translating gives CASSQVSGTEAFF.

This clone was counted a single time. The chain combines TRBV24-1 with TRBJ2-3, with 8 bases matching TRBD1. This CDR3 has 15 residues. The J segment lost 3 bases and the V segment lost 4 bases, leaving 5 bases of the junction unmatched. Germline CDR1 reads KGHDR; CDR2 reads SFDVKD. The CDR3 loop reads CATSEQGAGTDTQYF. The CDR3 nucleotides are TGTGCCACCAGTGAGCAGGGGGCTGGAACAGATACGCAGTATTTT.